A single sample gave rise to the 17 T cell receptor beta chains below, sequenced in a study of cytomegalovirus exposure and HLA in healthy donors. Vbeta (60) and Jbeta (13) primers were used in the PCR. TCRdb's table, derived via immunoSEQ multiplex PCR, lists solely in-frame clones and lacks some. The sample consists of under 200,000 clones, about 84% of them appearing once. The sample comprised PBMCs. The receptors derive from a man aged 45-65 years in good health and CMV-seronegative.

This clone was picked up a small number of times. This chain uses TRBV5-6 with TRBJ1-1; 9 bases map to TRBD1. The CDR3 loop spans 13 amino acids. J gave up 4 bases and V 5 bases, and 3 bases lay outside the gene matches. CDR1 is SGHDT, CDR2 YYEEEE, per germline. The CDR3 DNA reads TGTGCCAGCAGGGGACAGGGTGCCACTGAAGCTTTCTTT. Translating gives CASRGQGATEAFF. Full variable domain (outside the CDR3, taken from reference TRBV5-6 and TRBJ1-1): DAGVTQSPTHLIKTRGQQVTLRCSPKSGHDTVSWYQQALGQGPQFIFQYYEEEERQRGNFPDRFSGHQFPNYSSELNVNALLLGDSALYLCASRGQGATEAFFGQGTRLTVV.

V and J are TRBV27 and TRBJ1-2, with D perhaps matching TRBD1 (5 bases). V was shortened by 2 bases and J by 4 bases, with 8 bases between the two germline ends. The CDR3 contains 13 residues. Germline CDR1 is MNHEY and CDR2 is SMNVEV (reference sequence). CDR3 residues: CASSLTRGYGYTF. DNA of the CDR3: TGTGCCAGCAGTTTAACAAGGGGCTATGGCTACACCTTC.

J is TRBJ2-5 and V is TRBV7-9; maybe TRBD2 (5 bases). With 4 bases removed from V and 3 bases from J, the gap between germline ends came to 12 bases. Looked up from germline, CDR1 is SEHNR and CDR2 is FQNEAQ (reference sequence). The CDR3 covers 14 residues. The CDR3 loop reads CASSSWTLKETQYF. Here the CDR3 DNA reads TGTGCCAGCAGCTCCTGGACTCTCAAAGAGACCCAGTACTTC.

The chain couples TRBV5-6 to TRBJ2-3; D is undetermined. This CDR3 region has 15 residues. Germline values: CDR1 SGHDT, CDR2 YYEEEE. The germline V and J ends were trimmed by 3 bases and 0 bases, with 11 bases remaining between them. For the CDR3, the DNA is TGTGCCAGCAGCTGGGTCGACTTAAGCACAGATACGCAGTATTTT. This gives the protein CASSWVDLSTDTQYF.

The chain employs TRBV25-1 and TRBJ2-6; tentatively, D is TRBD1 (6 bases). Germline V gene lookup returns CDR1 MGHDK and CDR2 SYGVNS. The CDR3 consists of 16 residues. The ends were cut back, 4 bases at V and 4 bases at J, with 14 bases in the middle. Here the CDR3 reads CASSALYRAGANVLTF. The CDR3 nucleotides read TGTGCCAGCAGTGCCCTCTACAGGGCCGGGGCCAACGTCCTGACTTTC.

The chain has TRBV12-5 and TRBJ1-3; D is possibly TRBD1 (6 bases). CDR3 size: 13 residues. Germline V gene data show CDR1 as LGHNT and CDR2 as FRNRAP. V lost 7 bases, J lost 7 bases, and 14 bases lay in between. In DNA, the CDR3 is TGTGCTAGTGCTCCCGACAGGCGGAACACCATATATTTT. It encodes CASAPDRRNTIYF.

The chain uses TRBV30 and TRBJ2-3, with 13 nucleotides matching TRBD2. V was pared by 7 bases and J by 1 base, with 2 bases of the junction left unmatched. Germline V gives CDR1 GTSNPN, CDR2 SVGIG (reference sequence). This CDR3 has 14 amino acids. CDR3 sequence (DNA): TGTGCCTTGGGGACTAGCGGGGGCACAGATACGCAGTATTTT. This sequence encodes CALGTSGGTDTQYF.

This chain connects TRBV12-5 to TRBJ2-3; TRBD1 is a possible D gene (6 bases). Germline CDR1 reads LGHNT; CDR2 reads FRNRAP. With 1 base removed from V and 4 bases from J, the gap between germline ends came to 15 bases. The CDR3 is 16 residues long. The CDR3 sequence is CASGLGGTMGADTQYF. DNA of the CDR3: TGTGCTAGTGGTTTGGGTGGGACAATGGGGGCAGATACGCAGTATTTT.

V usage is TRBV6-6 and J usage is TRBJ1-2; perhaps TRBD1 as D (5 bases). Trimming cost V 11 bases and J 9 bases, with 19 bases left between them. This CDR3 contains 12 residues. CDR1 is MNHNY and CDR2 is SVGAGI in the germline V gene (reference sequence). CDR3 amino acids: CAGAGTLNSYTF. The CDR3 nucleotides read TGTGCCGGCGCCGGGACTTTAAATAGCTACACCTTC.

This chain uses TRBV6-1 with TRBJ1-4; TRBD1 aligns across 7 bases. The CDR3 contains 14 residues. Germline CDR1 reads MNHNS; CDR2 reads SASEGT. J lost 6 bases, V lost 6 bases, and 7 bases had no gene match. The CDR3 sequence: CASRVYDRDEKLFF. The CDR3 DNA reads TGTGCCAGCAGGGTATATGACAGGGATGAAAAACTGTTTTTT.

This chain uses TRBV6-5 with TRBJ2-7; D might be TRBD1 (6 bases). V lost 1 base and J lost 2, with 15 bases in between. The CDR3 consists of 16 residues. Per germline, CDR1 MNHEY and CDR2 SVGAGI. CDR3 sequence: CASSYFPQGKTYEQYF. In nucleotides, the CDR3 is TGTGCCAGCAGTTACTTTCCACAGGGTAAAACCTACGAGCAGTACTTC.

This clone was seen a handful of times. The genes are TRBV19 and TRBJ1-1; D call uncertain. The CDR3 extends over 12 amino acids. V lost 6 bases, J lost 6 bases, and 11 bases lay in between. The germline gives CDR1 LNHDA, CDR2 SQIVND (reference sequence). The CDR3 bases are TGTGCCAGTAGCCTAAGAAGAGCTGAAGCTTTCTTT. Protein product: CASSLRRAEAFF.

The gene calls are TRBV7-3 and TRBJ2-4, with TRBD2 identical over 10 bases. Germline V CDR1 and CDR2: SGHTA, FQGTGA. CDR3 length: 16 amino acids. V shed 5 bases and J 2 bases; nucleotides not matched to a gene: 6. CDR3 DNA: TGTGCCAGCAGCGTAGCGGGGGGTGGAACCAAAAACATTCAGTACTTC. It yields the protein CASSVAGGGTKNIQYF.

This chain links TRBV5-8 with TRBJ2-7, with 12 positions matching TRBD2. Germline V gene sequence: CDR1 SGHTS, CDR2 YDEGEE. The J segment lost 1 base and the V segment lost 0 bases, leaving 5 bases of the junction unmatched. CDR3 length: 17 residues. The CDR3 is CASSLGLAGAISYEQYF. The CDR3 DNA reads TGTGCCAGCAGCTTGGGACTAGCGGGGGCCATTTCCTACGAGCAGTACTTC.

The chain carries TRBV6-5 and TRBJ1-6, with a weak D call TRBD1 (5 bases). Per the germline V gene, CDR1 is MNHEY and CDR2 is SVGAGI. The CDR3 spans 15 residues. V was pared by 6 bases and J by 9 bases, with 18 bases between. CDR3 in amino acids: CASSQTARGGSPLHF. Written as DNA, the CDR3 is TGTGCCAGCAGCCAGACTGCAAGGGGTGGTTCACCCCTCCACTTT.

This clone has only one observation. This chain uses TRBV27 with TRBJ2-5, with 7 bases fitting TRBD2. The CDR3 covers 15 residues. The germline gives CDR1 MNHEY, CDR2 SMNVEV (reference sequence). V lost 5 bases, J lost 4 bases, and 10 bases stayed unmatched. The DNA for the CDR3 is TGTGCCAGCAGTGCCCTAGGGACTACCAGAGAGACCCAGTACTTC. Translated, it gives CASSALGTTRETQYF.

This clone is a singleton in its sample. This chain connects TRBV4-2 to TRBJ1-6; 7 bases agree with TRBD1. Germline trimming cut 0 bases from V and 6 bases from J; bases unmatched to any gene: 2. CDR1 LGHNA and CDR2 YNFKEQ come from the germline V gene. The CDR3 runs to 15 residues. CDR3 region: CASSQDKGANSPLHF. CDR3 DNA: TGTGCCAGCAGCCAAGATAAGGGGGCTAATTCACCCCTCCACTTT.